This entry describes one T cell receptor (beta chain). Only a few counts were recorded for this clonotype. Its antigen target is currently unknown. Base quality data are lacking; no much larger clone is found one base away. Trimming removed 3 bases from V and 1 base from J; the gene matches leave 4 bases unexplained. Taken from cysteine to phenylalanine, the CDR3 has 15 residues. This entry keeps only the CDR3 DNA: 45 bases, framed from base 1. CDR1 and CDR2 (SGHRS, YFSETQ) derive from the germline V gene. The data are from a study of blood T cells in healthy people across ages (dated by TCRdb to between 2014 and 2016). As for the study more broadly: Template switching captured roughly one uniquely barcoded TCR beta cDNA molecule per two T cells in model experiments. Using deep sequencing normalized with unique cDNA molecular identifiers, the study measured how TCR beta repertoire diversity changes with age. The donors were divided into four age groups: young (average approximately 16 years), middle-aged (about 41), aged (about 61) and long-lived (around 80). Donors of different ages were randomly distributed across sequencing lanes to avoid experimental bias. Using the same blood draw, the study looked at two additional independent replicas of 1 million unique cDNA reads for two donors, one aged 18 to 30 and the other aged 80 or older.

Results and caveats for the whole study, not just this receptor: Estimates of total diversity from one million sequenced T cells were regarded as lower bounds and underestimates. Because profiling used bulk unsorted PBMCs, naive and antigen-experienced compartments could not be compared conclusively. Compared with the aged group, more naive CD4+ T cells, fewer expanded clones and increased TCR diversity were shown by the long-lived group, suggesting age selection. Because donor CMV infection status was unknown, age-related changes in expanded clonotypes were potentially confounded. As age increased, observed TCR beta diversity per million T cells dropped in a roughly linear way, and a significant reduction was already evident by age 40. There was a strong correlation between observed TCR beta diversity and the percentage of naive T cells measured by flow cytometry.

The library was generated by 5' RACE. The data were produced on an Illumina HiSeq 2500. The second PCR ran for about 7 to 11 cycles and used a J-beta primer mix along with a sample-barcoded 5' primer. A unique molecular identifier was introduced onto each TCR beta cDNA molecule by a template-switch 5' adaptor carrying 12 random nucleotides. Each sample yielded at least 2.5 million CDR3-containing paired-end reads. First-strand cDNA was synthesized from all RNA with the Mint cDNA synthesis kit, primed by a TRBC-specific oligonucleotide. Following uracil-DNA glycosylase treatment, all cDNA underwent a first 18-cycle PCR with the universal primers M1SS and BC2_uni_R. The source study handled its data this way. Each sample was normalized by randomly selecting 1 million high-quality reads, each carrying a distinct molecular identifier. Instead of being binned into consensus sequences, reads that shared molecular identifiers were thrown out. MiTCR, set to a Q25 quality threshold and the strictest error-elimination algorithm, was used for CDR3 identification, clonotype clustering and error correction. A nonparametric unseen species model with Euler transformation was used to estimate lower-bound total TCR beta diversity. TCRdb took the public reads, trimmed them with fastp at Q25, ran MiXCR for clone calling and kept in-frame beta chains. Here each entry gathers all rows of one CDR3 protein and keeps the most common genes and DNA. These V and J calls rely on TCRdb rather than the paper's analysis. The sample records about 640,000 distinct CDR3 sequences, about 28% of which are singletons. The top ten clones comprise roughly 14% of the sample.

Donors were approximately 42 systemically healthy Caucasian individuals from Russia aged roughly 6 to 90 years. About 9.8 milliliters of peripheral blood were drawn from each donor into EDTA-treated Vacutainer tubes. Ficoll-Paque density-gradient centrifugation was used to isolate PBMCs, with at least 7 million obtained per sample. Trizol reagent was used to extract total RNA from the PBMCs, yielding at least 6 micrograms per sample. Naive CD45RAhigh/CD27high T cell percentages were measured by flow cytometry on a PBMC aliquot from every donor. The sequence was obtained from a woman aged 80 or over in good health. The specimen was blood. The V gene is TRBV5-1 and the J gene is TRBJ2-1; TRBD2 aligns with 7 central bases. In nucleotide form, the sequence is TGCGCCAGCAGCTCTTCTAGCGGTTCCTACAATGAGCAGTTCTTC. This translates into CASSSSSGSYNEQFF.